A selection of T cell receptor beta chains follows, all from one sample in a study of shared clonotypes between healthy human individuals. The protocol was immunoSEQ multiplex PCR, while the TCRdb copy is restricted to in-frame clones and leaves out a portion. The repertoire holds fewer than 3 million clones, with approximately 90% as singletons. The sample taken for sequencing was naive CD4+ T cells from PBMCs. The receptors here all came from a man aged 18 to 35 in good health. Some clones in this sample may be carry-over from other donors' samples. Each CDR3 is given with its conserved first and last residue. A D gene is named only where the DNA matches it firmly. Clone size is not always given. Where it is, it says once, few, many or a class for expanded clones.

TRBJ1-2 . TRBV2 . TGTGCCAGCAGTGAATCCAGAAGCGGCTACACCTTC CASSESRSGYTF
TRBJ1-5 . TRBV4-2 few TGTGCCAGCAGCCAATCCCCCTCCGGCCCTCCCCAGCATTTT CASSQSPSGPPQHF
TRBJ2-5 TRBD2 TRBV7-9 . TGTGCCAGCAGATACTGGACTAGCGGGGGGAGATTGGAGACCCAGTACTTC CASRYWTSGGRLETQYF
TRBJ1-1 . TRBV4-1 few TGCGCCAGCAGCCTGTTTAGTGCATTCATGAACACTGAAGCTTTCTTT CASSLFSAFMNTEAFF
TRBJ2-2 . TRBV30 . TGTGCCTGGACAAACACCGGGGAGCTGTTTTTT CAWTNTGELFF
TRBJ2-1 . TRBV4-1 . TGCGCCAGCAGCCATCTCGCGGGACAGAGATACAATGAGCAGTTCTTC CASSHLAGQRYNEQFF
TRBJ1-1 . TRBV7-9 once TGTGCCAGCAGGAGGGGGAACACTGAAGCTTTCTTT CASRRGNTEAFF
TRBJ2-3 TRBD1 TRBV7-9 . TGTGCCAGCAGCTTTTCTCAGGGGGCTACGCAGTATTTT CASSFSQGATQYF
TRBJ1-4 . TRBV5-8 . TGTGCCAGCAGCCATCCTAGGGGGAACGAAAAACTGTTTTTT CASSHPRGNEKLFF
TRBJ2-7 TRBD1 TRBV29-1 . TGCAGCGCCTCGGGACAGGCCTACGAGCAGTACTTC CSASGQAYEQYF
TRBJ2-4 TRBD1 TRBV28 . TGTGCCAGCAGCCGGGGACAGGGGGACAAAAACATTCAGTACTTC CASSRGQGDKNIQYF
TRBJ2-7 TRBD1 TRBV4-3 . TGCGCCAGCAGCCAAGCCTCCGGGACAGATTTCTACGAGCAGTACTTC CASSQASGTDFYEQYF
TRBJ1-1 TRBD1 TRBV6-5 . TGTGCCAGCAGAGGACAGGCTAAGAACACTGAAGCTTTCTTT CASRGQAKNTEAFF
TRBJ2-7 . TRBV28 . TGTGCCAGCAGCCGCTGGGGGGGCAACGAGCAGTACTTC CASSRWGGNEQYF
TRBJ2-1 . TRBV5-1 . TGCGCCAGCAGCTTGGGAGGGCCCTCCTACAATGAGCAGTTCTTC CASSLGGPSYNEQFF
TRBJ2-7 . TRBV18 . TGTGCCAGCTCACGAACTGGGGGCCGGTACGAGCAGTACTTC CASSRTGGRYEQYF
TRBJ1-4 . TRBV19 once TGTGCCAGTAGTATACCTTGGGAAAAACTGTTTTTT CASSIPWEKLFF
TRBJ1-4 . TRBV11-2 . TGTGCCAGCAGCTTCGTGGGAGCTAATGAAAAACTGTTTTTT CASSFVGANEKLFF
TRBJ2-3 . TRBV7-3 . TGTGCTAGCAGCTTAAGAGGGCAGGGTGGCACAGATACGCAGTATTTT CASSLRGQGGTDTQYF
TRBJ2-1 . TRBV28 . TGTGCCATCCAGGGCCGGCCTGAAGGGGATGAGCAGTTCTTC CAIQGRPEGDEQFF
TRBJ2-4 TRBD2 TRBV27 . TGTGCCAGCAGTCTAGTCAATCCGGGACTAGCGGGAGGTGCCAAAAACATTCAGTACTTC CASSLVNPGLAGGAKNIQYF
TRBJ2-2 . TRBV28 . TGTGCCAGCAGTCCGGGACAGAACACCGGGGAGCTGTTTTTT CASSPGQNTGELFF
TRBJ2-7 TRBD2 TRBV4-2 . TGTGCCAGCAGCCAAGAAACCACCCTAGCGGGAGTCTACGAGCAGTACTTC CASSQETTLAGVYEQYF
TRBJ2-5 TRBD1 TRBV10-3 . TGTGCCATCAGCCGCGGACAGGGGGCTGAGACCCAGTACTTC CAISRGQGAETQYF
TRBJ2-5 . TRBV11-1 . TGTGCCAGCAGCCGACGACAGGTCCAAGAGACCCAGTACTTC CASSRRQVQETQYF
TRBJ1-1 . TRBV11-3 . TGTGCCAGCAGCTTGGGTAGGAACACTGAAGCTTTCTTT CASSLGRNTEAFF
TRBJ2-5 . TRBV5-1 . TGCGCCAGCAGTGGGGGGTATCAAGAGACCCAGTACTTC CASSGGYQETQYF
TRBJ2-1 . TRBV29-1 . TGCAGCGTTGAAGGCCTCAGGCCAGTTCGGGTCTTC CSVEGLRPVRVF
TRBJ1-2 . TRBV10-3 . TGTGCCATCAGTGAGGGGCCCTCAGACTATGGCTACACCTTC CAISEGPSDYGYTF
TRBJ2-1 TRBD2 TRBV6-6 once TGTGCCAGCAGCGTCCTAGGGACTAGCGGCGATGAGCAGTTCTTC CASSVLGTSGDEQFF
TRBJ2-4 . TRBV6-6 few TGTGCCAGCAGGGACGGTTGGGCCAAAAACATTCAGTACTTC CASRDGWAKNIQYF
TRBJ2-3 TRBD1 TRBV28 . TGTGCCAGCAATTCCCGACAGGGGGACATCACAGATACGCAGTATTTT CASNSRQGDITDTQYF
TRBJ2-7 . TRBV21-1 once TGTGCCAGCAGCAAAGTGATCAGCTCCTACGAGCAGTACTTC CASSKVISSYEQYF
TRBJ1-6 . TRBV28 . TGTGCCAGCAGTTTCCGGGGATTGAATTCACCCCTCCACTTT CASSFRGLNSPLHF
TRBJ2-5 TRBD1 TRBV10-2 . TGCGCCAGCCGACAGGGGGCTAGGTATGAGCAGTACTTC CASRQGARYEQYF
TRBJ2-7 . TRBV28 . TGTGCCAGCAGTTTATCCCTTTTCACCTCGGGGAGGGGGAGCTCCTACGAGCAGTACTTC CASSLSLFTSGRGSSYEQYF
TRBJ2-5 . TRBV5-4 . TGTGCCAGCAGCCATTCCGGCAGGGAAGAGACCCAGTACTTC CASSHSGREETQYF
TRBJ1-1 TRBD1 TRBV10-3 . TGTGCCATCAGTCCCAGTCCCGGGACAGGGGTCGACACTGAAGCTTTCTTT CAISPSPGTGVDTEAFF
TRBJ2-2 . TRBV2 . TGTGCCAGCAGGGGACTCCTGAACACCGGGGAGCTGTTTTTT CASRGLLNTGELFF
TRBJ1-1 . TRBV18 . TGTGCCAGCTCACCAGGAGCGTCAGGGAACACTGAAGCTTTCTTT CASSPGASGNTEAFF
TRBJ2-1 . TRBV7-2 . TGTGCCAGCAGCTTAGAGTTAGGAACGGGGCAGTTCTTC CASSLELGTGQFF
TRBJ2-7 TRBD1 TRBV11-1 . TGTGCCAGCAGCCGAGCAACAGGGGAGCCTTCCTACGAGCAGTACTTC CASSRATGEPSYEQYF
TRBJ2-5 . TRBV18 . TGTGCCAGCTCACCACCGTCAGGGCGCCAAGAGACCCAGTACTTC CASSPPSGRQETQYF
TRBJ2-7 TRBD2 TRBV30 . TGTGCCTGGGCCCCTAGCGGGAGGGCCTACGAGCAGTACTTC CAWAPSGRAYEQYF
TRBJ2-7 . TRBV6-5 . TGTGCCAGCATAACGGCTCGGGACGGGTCCTACGAGCAGTACTTC CASITARDGSYEQYF
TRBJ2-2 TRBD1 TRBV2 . TGTGCCAGCTCAAACAGGGGGGACACCGGGGAGCTGTTTTTT CASSNRGDTGELFF
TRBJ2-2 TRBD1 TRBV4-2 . TGTGCCAGCAGCCCCAGACAGGGGGACACCGGGGAGCTGTTTTTT CASSPRQGDTGELFF
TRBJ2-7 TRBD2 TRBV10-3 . TGTGCCATCAGTCCGGGACTAGCGGGAGTCCGCCTCGAGCAGTACTTC CAISPGLAGVRLEQYF